This T cell receptor (beta chain) was documented in a study of human T cells and chemical hapten exposure. Study context: The upper back received 0.01% DPC by patch testing, with results read at 6 days.

Germline V gene sequence: CDR1 SEHNR, CDR2 FQNEAQ (reference sequence). Between the trimmed V and J ends, which lost 1 base and 9 bases, there was a span of 16 bases. The CDR3 sequence is 14 residues long. This clonotype has a count of ten or more. Its cognate antigen is unknown. Individual cDNA molecules (in the library) carried attached unique molecular identifiers. In TCRdb, the RACE reads were re-called with MiXCR into one record per CDR3 protein. The sample lists a few hundred thousand distinct CDR3 sequences; around 5.5% were seen once. Time point reported: pre-sensitization, week 0. Treatment indicated: therapeutic diphenylcyclopropenone sensitization with weekly scalp DPC. Study-wide points: Donors were affected by alopecia, so their immune reaction might vary from that of healthy individuals.

The chain employs TRBV7-9 and TRBJ2-7; no clear D. The clonotype comes from a woman in her late teens or twenties with alopecia areata. Some clones in this sample may be carry-over from other donors' samples. Sequences were derived from whole blood, sampled in connection with sensitization to the hapten diphenylcyclopropenone (DPC). CDR3 in DNA: TGTGCCAGCAGCTTAGACCAGAATAACGGCGGGCAGTACTTC. This sequence encodes CASSLDQNNGGQYF.